This TCR beta chain stems from a study of cytomegalovirus exposure and HLA in healthy donors. Study results and limitations: Per published reports, the classifier diagnosed cytomegalovirus status with high specificity and sensitivity.

Of note for this clone: Its antigen is currently unknown.

The CDR3 runs to 17 residues. V was cut by 2 bases and J by 4 bases, with 21 bases left in between. Germline V gene lookup returns CDR1 SGHRS and CDR2 YFSETQ. PCR used 60 Vbeta primers and 13 Jbeta primers. In the original analysis: In a later analysis, around 10 million of approximately 80 million unique beta chains occurred in at least two donors. Produced via immunoSEQ multiplex PCR; TCRdb's table is partial and in-frame only. The V and J calls and clone size were taken over from that table, and D and trimming were inferred from the DNA. The table lists around 88,000 clones, about 81% of them singletons.

The material sequenced was PBMCs. The J gene is TRBJ1-1, the V gene TRBV5-1, with a tentative D call TRBD1 (6 bases). This sequence was found in a middle-aged woman in good health and CMV-seropositive. In nucleotides, the CDR3 is TGCGCCAGCAGCTTAATGGAAATTCAGGGGTGGAGCACTGAAGCTTTCTTT. Translation: CASSLMEIQGWSTEAFF. The full variable domain, completed using reference TRBV5-1 and TRBJ1-1, is KAGVTQTPRYLIKTRGQQVTLSCSPISGHRSVSWYQQTPGQGLQFLFEYFSETQRNKGNFPGRFSGRQFSNSRSEMNVSTLELGDSALYLCASSLMEIQGWSTEAFFGQGTRLTVV.